The clone carrying this T cell receptor beta chain was seen a few times. Sequencing libraries for TCR beta were prepared with iRepertoire HTBI primers and Arm-PCR of CDR3 regions. TCRdb processed the multiplex PCR reads anew with MiXCR; each CDR3 protein has one entry. The sample includes some 560,000 distinct CDR3 sequences, about 16% seen only once; the top ten take around a quarter. Germline V CDR1 and CDR2: MNHEY, SVGEGT. Trimming stripped 7 bases from V and 2 bases from J, with 14 bases between. This CDR3 is built from 14 residues. Time point: newly diagnosed GD, antithyroid drugs for less than 3 months. The TCR library used RNA extracted from PBMCs. This record comes from a study of regulatory T cells in long-lasting Graves disease. These data are also associated with another study on T cells in Graves' hyperthyroidism and ophthalmopathy.

The sample was peripheral blood mononuclear cells (PBMCs), taken at new diagnosis, from a patient treated with antithyroid drugs. This chain joins TRBV6-2 or TRBV6-3 and TRBJ1-2; possibly TRBD1 for D (6 bases). This receptor was obtained from a woman aged 40 to 65 with Graves disease. The chain's CDR3 is CASTGGAGNYGYTF. The CDR3, as DNA: TGTGCCAGCACCGGGGGGGCAGGAAACTATGGCTACACCTTC.